This is a list of T cell receptor beta chains from one sample in a study of blood T cell repertoires in COVID-19. Using immunoSEQ multiplex PCR, the repertoire was profiled, and TCRdb retains in-frame clones only, with some absent. The sample has 130,000 or so clones, roughly nine tenths seen once; the top ten hold approximately 27%. The sequencing sample was made of peripheral blood. Source of these receptors: an older man with active or convalescent COVID-19. Each CDR3 is given with its conserved first and last residue.

v_call cdr3_aa
TRBV27 CASSSREDRSYEQYF
TRBV7-8 CASSSKMGHQNYGYTF
TRBV29-1 CSVEGSQGARGYTF
TRBV18 CASSTGYDTHNSPLHF
TRBV2 CASRTGLHSGYTF
TRBV11-1 CASATGTSVGEQFF
TRBV27 CASSLNGLAGYEQYF
TRBV11-1 CASSLDSPYNEQFF
TRBV28 CASRSGTGGRGQPQHF
TRBV9 CARSGLGGAYYGYTF